This note documents a single T cell receptor beta chain sequence. Its antigen is unknown. The same CDR3 also results from other DNA sequences found in this sample. CDR1 is SGDLS, CDR2 YYNGEE, per germline. The V gene lost 0 bases and the J gene lost 6 bases, with 7 bases spanning the gap. This CDR3 region has 12 residues. The data were obtained in a study of shared clonotypes between healthy human individuals. The overall study: Aged between 18 and 49, the donors were two women and three men. Study-wide results and limits: Limitation of the genetic and exposure-history diversity represented came from the few donors. Generation probability values for non-shared clonotypes were lower than those for clonotypes shared by all four donors. With a handful of donors compared, 4% to 5% of naive CD4 clonotypes were shared.

Generated by immunoSEQ multiplex PCR, the TCRdb table keeps only in-frame clones and is missing some. The sample carries about 2,100,000 clones, more than 85% recorded once. Naive CD8 isolation took CD45RO-negative cells positively selected for CCR7 and excluded terminally differentiated effector memory CD45RA+ cells. The TCR originated in a young man in good health. Some clones in this sample may be carry-over from other donors' samples. The J gene is TRBJ2-7, the V gene TRBV9, with D perhaps given as TRBD1 or TRBD2 (5 bases each). The sequencing input was naive CD8+ T cells from PBMCs. The CDR3 DNA sequence: TGTGCCAGCAGCGTAGACGGGGCCGAGCAGTACTTC. This gives the protein CASSVDGAEQYF.